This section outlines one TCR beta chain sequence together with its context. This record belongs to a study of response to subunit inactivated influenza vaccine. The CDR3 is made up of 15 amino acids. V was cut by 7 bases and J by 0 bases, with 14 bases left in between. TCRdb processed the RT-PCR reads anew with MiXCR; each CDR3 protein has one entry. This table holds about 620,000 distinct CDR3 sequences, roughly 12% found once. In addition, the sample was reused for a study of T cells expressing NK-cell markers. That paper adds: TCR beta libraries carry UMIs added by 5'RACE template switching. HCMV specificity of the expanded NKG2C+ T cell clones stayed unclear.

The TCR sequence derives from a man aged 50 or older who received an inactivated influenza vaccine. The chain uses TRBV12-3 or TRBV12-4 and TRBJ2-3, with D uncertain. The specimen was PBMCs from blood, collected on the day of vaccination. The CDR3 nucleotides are TGTGCCAGCACCGTTCAGGTTGCTAGCACAGATACGCAGTATTTT. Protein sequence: CASTVQVASTDTQYF.